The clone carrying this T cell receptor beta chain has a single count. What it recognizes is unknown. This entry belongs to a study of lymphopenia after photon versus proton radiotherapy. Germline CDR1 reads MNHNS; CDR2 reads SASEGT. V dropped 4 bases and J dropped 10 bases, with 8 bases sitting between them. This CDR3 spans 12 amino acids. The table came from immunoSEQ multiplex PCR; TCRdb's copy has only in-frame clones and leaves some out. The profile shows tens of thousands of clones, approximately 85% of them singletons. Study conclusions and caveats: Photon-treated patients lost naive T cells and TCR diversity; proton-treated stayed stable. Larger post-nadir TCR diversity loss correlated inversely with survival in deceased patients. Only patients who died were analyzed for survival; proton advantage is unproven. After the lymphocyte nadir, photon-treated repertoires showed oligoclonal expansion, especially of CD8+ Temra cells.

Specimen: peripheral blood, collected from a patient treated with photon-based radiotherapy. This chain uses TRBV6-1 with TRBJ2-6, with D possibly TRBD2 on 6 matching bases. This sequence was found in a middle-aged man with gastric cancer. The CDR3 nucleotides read TGTGCCAGCAGTGCCGCGGGGAACGTCCTGACTTTC. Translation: CASSAAGNVLTF.